Included here is one TCR beta chain sequence, with context. Its antigen is not identified. CDR1 is MNHEY, CDR2 SVGAGI, per germline. The CDR3 has 13 amino acids. Deletions cut 8 bases from V and 10 bases from J, with 15 bases between. This record comes from a study of cytomegalovirus exposure and HLA in healthy donors. Study-wide results and limits: In vitro assays verified that a few CMV-associated chains recognized CMV antigens specifically.

Produced via immunoSEQ multiplex PCR; TCRdb's table is partial and in-frame only. The profile shows tens of thousands of clones, approximately 89% of them singletons. The sequence was obtained from a woman in her late teens or twenties in good health and CMV-seropositive. The V gene is TRBV6-5, the J gene TRBJ1-6; the D gene is possibly TRBD1 (5 bases). The sequenced sample consisted of PBMCs. The CDR3 DNA reads as TGTGCCAGCCTGGACACGGGCAACTCACCCCTCCACTTT. This gives the protein CASLDTGNSPLHF.